The clone carrying this TCR beta chain was found a few times. Its cognate antigen is unknown. Trimming pared 4 bases from V and 8 bases from J, leaving 22 bases between. This CDR3 is built from 16 residues. Germline values: CDR1 SGDLS, CDR2 YYNGEE. This record belongs to a study of CD8 T cells in ankylosing spondylitis. Study observations and caveats: A motif of roughly eight highly homologous TCR beta variants was seen as apparently characteristic of ankylosing spondylitis blood. Reportedly, disease-linked clones are significantly enriched in ankylosing spondylitis patients' matched synovial fluid.

TCRdb called the 5' RACE reads again in MiXCR, with one record for every CDR3 protein. This sample has roughly 190,000 distinct CDR3 sequences, with around 13% found just once. Sequences were obtained from blood, either unsorted or a sorted T cell fraction (not recorded which). This TCR was recovered from a male donor with ankylosing spondylitis or in good health (not recorded which). The rearrangement links TRBV9 to TRBJ2-1; weak D call: TRBD2 (6 bases). The CDR3 loop is CASSPPGGGGNDEQFF. CDR3 nucleotides: TGTGCCAGCAGCCCTCCCGGGGGAGGAGGGAACGATGAGCAGTTCTTC.